This is a list of T cell receptor beta chains from one sample in a study of blood T cell repertoires in COVID-19. TCRdb's copy holds only in-frame clones and misses some; the assay was immunoSEQ multiplex PCR. The sample holds approximately 440,000 clones, 87% seen once. Sequenced sample: PBMCs or T cells enriched from blood (not recorded which). Receptor source: a woman aged 18-30 years who had recovered from COVID-19. The CDR3 runs from the conserved cysteine through the conserved F or W. A D gene is named only where the DNA matches it firmly. Clone size is stated in some rows and not others, as once, few, many or a class when expanded.

D	size	V	J	DNA	CDR3
NA	NA	TRBV5-4	TRBJ2-7	TGTGCCAGCAGCTTCCTAGGAGGATCCTACGAGCAGTACTTC	CASSFLGGSYEQYF
NA	NA	TRBV30	TRBJ2-1	TGTGCCTGGAGTGTTAGGGGGAGCTCCTACAATGAGCAGTTCTTC	CAWSVRGSSYNEQFF
NA	NA	TRBV28	TRBJ2-7	TGTGCCAGCACGACCGGGAGCTACGAGCAGTACTTC	CASTTGSYEQYF
NA	NA	TRBV7-9	TRBJ1-3	TGTGCCAGCAGCTTAGACCGGGACTCTGGAAACACCATATATTTT	CASSLDRDSGNTIYF
NA	NA	TRBV2	TRBJ1-4	TGTGCCAGCAGTCGGGAAAAACTGTTTTTT	CASSREKLFF
TRBD2	NA	TRBV30	TRBJ2-1	TGTGCCTGGACCTCTGTAGCGGGGGGTTACAATGAGCAGTTCTTC	CAWTSVAGGYNEQFF
TRBD2	NA	TRBV9	TRBJ2-3	TGTGCCAGCAGCGGTAGCGGGGGGGCCCCAGATACGCAGTATTTT	CASSGSGGAPDTQYF
NA	NA	TRBV3-1/TRBV3-2	TRBJ1-1	TGTGCCAGCAGCCGCAGCGAGGGTGGGAGGGCTGAAGCTTTCTTT	CASSRSEGGRAEAFF
NA	once	TRBV5-4	TRBJ1-2	TGTGCCAGCAGCCTCGACTGGGACTATGGCTACACCTTC	CASSLDWDYGYTF
TRBD2	once	TRBV7-3	TRBJ2-2	TGTGCCAGCAGCTTAGAAGCGGGGGGCATCACCGGGGAGCTGTTTTTT	CASSLEAGGITGELFF
TRBD1	NA	TRBV27	TRBJ2-1	TGTGCCAGCAGTTCAATACAGGGCAGGGGGTATAGGGATGAGCAGTTCTTC	CASSSIQGRGYRDEQFF
NA	NA	TRBV18	TRBJ1-3	TGTGCCAGCTCACCATCCCGAGGTTTCGGAAACACCATATATTTT	CASSPSRGFGNTIYF
NA	NA	TRBV10-3	TRBJ1-2	TGTGCCATCAACCCGTCCTCCGGGGGTAACTATGGCTACACCTTC	CAINPSSGGNYGYTF
NA	NA	TRBV3-1/TRBV3-2	TRBJ1-1	TGTGCCAGCAGCCTAACAGGGTCTCGAACTGAAGCTTTCTTT	CASSLTGSRTEAFF
NA	NA	TRBV4-2	TRBJ1-1	TGTGCCAGCAGCCAAGATGTAGGGGTTGGCATGAACACTGAAGCTTTCTTT	CASSQDVGVGMNTEAFF
TRBD1	NA	TRBV5-1	TRBJ1-1	TGCGCCAGCAGCTTTAAGGGGGCAGAAACTGAAGCTTTCTTT	CASSFKGAETEAFF
TRBD1	NA	TRBV30	TRBJ1-2	TGTGCCTGGAGACAAGGCAGTCCAGGGGGCGCAGACGGCTACACCTTC	CAWRQGSPGGADGYTF
NA	NA	TRBV28	TRBJ1-2	TGTGCCAGCAGTTTAGAGGTTAACTATGGCTACACCTTC	CASSLEVNYGYTF
NA	NA	TRBV30	TRBJ2-7	TGTGCCTGGAGCCCCTCGGCAGGCGAGCAGTACTTC	CAWSPSAGEQYF
NA	NA	TRBV4-1	TRBJ1-1	TGCGCCAGTTTACAGGGTGAGGGCACTGAAGCTTTCTTT	CASLQGEGTEAFF
NA	NA	TRBV5-6	TRBJ2-7	TGTGCCAGCAGCTTGGTATCCCCTACCTACGAGCAGTACTTC	CASSLVSPTYEQYF
TRBD1	NA	TRBV29-1	TRBJ2-7	TGCAGCGTTGGGGACAGAGTCTACGAGCAGTACTTC	CSVGDRVYEQYF
NA	NA	TRBV7-2	TRBJ2-2	TGTGCCAGCAGCTTCCCGACAGCTATCACCGGGGAGCTGTTTTTT	CASSFPTAITGELFF
NA	NA	TRBV28	TRBJ2-7	TGTGCCAGCACAATCTCCCGGGGGACGATCCCCTACGAGCAGTACTTC	CASTISRGTIPYEQYF